The 14 T cell receptor beta chains listed next were all sequenced from one sample in a study of T-cell reconstitution after alpha-beta-depleted transplantation in children. Unique molecular identifiers were incorporated into the prepared TCRbeta library. TCRdb reanalysed the PCR reads using MiXCR and keeps one entry per CDR3 protein. Found here are around 600,000 distinct CDR3 sequences, under 25% of them singletons; the top ten hold approximately 14%. The sample here was PBMCs, mostly from graft donor cells, taken 360 days after TCRalphabeta/CD19-depleted stem cell transplant. The receptor source for this set is a boy in the first two years of life who had a stem cell transplant for acute myeloid leukemia, so the T cells may come from the graft donor.

The chain uses TRBV25-1 and TRBJ2-3, with 11 bases lining up with TRBD1. The CDR3 has 17 residues. Losses at the gene ends were 4 bases for V and 3 bases for J; bases not matched to a gene: 9. The germline CDR1 and CDR2 sequences are MGHDK and SYGVNS. CDR3 DNA: TGTGCCAGCAGTGCCAGAACCGGGACAGGGGGAACAGATACGCAGTATTTT. Protein product: CASSARTGTGGTDTQYF.

The rearrangement links TRBV20-1 to TRBJ1-5; D is uncertain. This CDR3 has 15 amino acids. Germline V gene data show CDR1 as DFQATT and CDR2 as SNEGSKA (reference sequence). The germline V and J ends were trimmed by 1 base and 0 bases, with 10 bases remaining between them. The DNA for the CDR3 is TGCAGTGCTAGAGGTGGCAGCTATAGCAATCAGCCCCAGCATTTT. Protein sequence: CSARGGSYSNQPQHF.

The rearrangement links TRBV11-2 to TRBJ1-1, with D perhaps TRBD1 (5 bases). The V end was cut by 4 bases, the J end by 2 bases, with 14 bases between. CDR1 and CDR2 (germline): SGHAT, FQNNGV. The length of the CDR3 is 15 residues. Here the CDR3 reads CASSYANTGNTEAFF. The CDR3 DNA reads as TGTGCCAGCAGCTACGCCAATACAGGAAACACTGAAGCTTTCTTT.

The chain is built from TRBV4-3 and TRBJ2-1, with 8 bases matching TRBD2. Per germline, CDR1 LGHNA and CDR2 YSLEER. CDR3 length: 18 amino acids. Trimming took 2 bases from V and 0 from J; bases not matched to a gene: 9. This CDR3 is CASSQQPTSGYSYNEQFF. In nucleotides, the CDR3 is TGCGCCAGCAGCCAACAGCCCACTAGCGGATACTCCTACAATGAGCAGTTCTTC.

This chain links TRBV18 with TRBJ2-6, with TRBD2 as a possible D gene (5 bases). Deletions cut 2 bases from V and 2 bases from J, with 7 bases between. This CDR3 region has 15 residues. Germline CDR1 reads KGHSH; CDR2 reads LQKENI. DNA of the CDR3: TGTGCCAGCTCACCATCGGGAACTGGGGCCAACGTCCTGACTTTC. Its protein is CASSPSGTGANVLTF.

At least ten counts were recorded for this clonotype. The chain carries TRBV15 and TRBJ2-3; D uncertain. Trimming pared 2 bases from V and 3 bases from J, leaving 3 bases between. Germline loops: CDR1 LNHNV, CDR2 YYDKDF (reference sequence). The CDR3 is 12 amino acids. This chain's CDR3 is CATSRSTDTQYF. In DNA, the CDR3 is TGTGCCACCAGCAGAAGTACAGATACGCAGTATTTT.

The rearrangement links TRBV2 to TRBJ1-2; TRBD1 might be the D (6 bases). With 3 bases removed from V and 2 bases from J, the gap between germline ends came to 13 bases. The CDR3 loop spans 15 amino acids. Per the germline V gene, CDR1 is SNHLY and CDR2 is FYNNEI. The CDR3 here is CASSEQGPSNYGYTF. CDR3 sequence (DNA): TGTGCCAGCAGTGAGCAGGGGCCGTCAAACTATGGCTACACCTTC.

This clonotype showed up just once. V and J are TRBV7-6 and TRBJ2-7, with 11 bases that match TRBD1. Germline assignment: CDR1 SGHVS and CDR2 FNYEAQ. The ends lost 3 bases at V and 4 bases at J; junction bases unmatched: 8. The CDR3 has 16 residues. The CDR3 DNA sequence: TGTGCCAGCAGCTTGGGTGTCGGACAGGGGGCTTACGAGCAGTACTTC. Protein product: CASSLGVGQGAYEQYF. The whole variable domain, filled in from reference TRBV7-6 and TRBJ2-7, reads GAGVSQSPRYKVTKRGQDVALRCDPISGHVSLYWYRQALGQGPEFLTYFNYEAQQDKSGLPNDRFSAERPEGSISTLTIQRTEQRDSAMYRCASSLGVGQGAYEQYFGPGTRLTVT.

This clonotype was observed at least ten times. The rearrangement links TRBV6-2 or TRBV6-3 to TRBJ1-1; the D gene is possibly TRBD1 (6 bases). The germline CDR1 and CDR2 sequences are MNHEY and SVGEGT. Between the trimmed V and J ends, which lost 5 bases and 1 base, there was a span of 8 bases. There are 13 residues in the CDR3. CDR3 DNA sequence: TGTGCCAGCAGTGCGGGACAGAACACTGAAGCTTTCTTT. Encoded protein: CASSAGQNTEAFF.

The table lists this clonotype with a few counts. The chain joins TRBV20-1 to TRBJ1-4; D gene uncertain. Trimming shortened V by 0 bases and J by 7 bases, and 15 bases separated the two germline ends. The germline gives CDR1 DFQATT, CDR2 SNEGSKA (reference sequence). This CDR3 comprises 15 residues. The CDR3 reads CSARDVGRGSEKLFF. The CDR3 DNA reads TGCAGTGCTAGAGATGTAGGGCGCGGGAGTGAAAAACTGTTTTTT.

This clonotype was found a few times. This chain links TRBV6-2 or TRBV6-3 with TRBJ2-7; maybe TRBD1 (6 bases). V was shortened by 2 bases and J by 0 bases, with 11 bases between the two germline ends. The CDR3 covers 15 residues. Germline V CDR1 and CDR2: MNHEY, SVGEGT. CDR3: CASSYDRRLSYEQYF. CDR3 in DNA: TGTGCCAGCAGTTACGACAGGAGGCTCTCCTACGAGCAGTACTTC.

Only a few counts were recorded for this clonotype. The CDR3: CSVGGLAGGLDTQYF. In nucleotides, the CDR3 is TGCAGCGTTGGAGGACTAGCGGGGGGGCTGGATACGCAGTATTTT. The rearrangement links TRBV29-1 to TRBJ2-3; 15 nucleotides line up with TRBD2. CDR3 size: 15 residues. V dropped 4 bases and J dropped 6; count of bases not matched to a gene: 5. In germline, CDR1 is SQVTM, CDR2 ANQGSEA.

This clonotype was counted between two and nine times. The chain has TRBV20-1 and TRBJ2-3; 12 nucleotides line up with TRBD2. V gave up 0 bases and J gave up 5 bases; unmatched junction bases: 6. Germline V gives CDR1 DFQATT, CDR2 SNEGSKA (reference sequence). The CDR3 sequence is 16 residues long. The CDR3 DNA reads TGCAGTGCTAGAGATAGGCTAGCGGGGGGGGGAGATACGCAGTATTTT. It encodes CSARDRLAGGGDTQYF.

The chain combines TRBV30 with TRBJ2-7; TRBD2 is a possible D gene (6 bases). This CDR3 is built from 14 residues. V lost 5 bases and J lost 6, with 20 bases in between. Germline V gene lookup returns CDR1 GTSNPN and CDR2 SVGIG (reference sequence). In nucleotides, the CDR3 is TGTGCCTGGGAGTGGGGAGGAGTGCTGGGCGAGCAGTACTTC. Its protein product is CAWEWGGVLGEQYF.